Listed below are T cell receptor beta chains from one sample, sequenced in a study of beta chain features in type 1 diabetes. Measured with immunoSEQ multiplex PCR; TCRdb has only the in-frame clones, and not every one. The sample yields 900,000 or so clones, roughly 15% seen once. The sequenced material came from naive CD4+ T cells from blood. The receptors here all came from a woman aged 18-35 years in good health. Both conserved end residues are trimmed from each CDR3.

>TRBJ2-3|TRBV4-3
ASSKTWARRTTDTQY
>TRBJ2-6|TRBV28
ASSHSSVDGANVLT
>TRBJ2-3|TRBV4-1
ASSQDRLTGALIRDTQY
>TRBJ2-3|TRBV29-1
SVDKGSDTQY
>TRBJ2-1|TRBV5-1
ASSPHRQGLAGNEQF
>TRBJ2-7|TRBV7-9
ASSLGPVAGRHYEQY
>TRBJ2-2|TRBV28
ASSLRALQTGELF
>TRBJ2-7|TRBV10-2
ASRTAGVMYEQY
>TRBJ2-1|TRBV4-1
ASSQGRLAPSSYNEQF
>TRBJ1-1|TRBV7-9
ASSIHPPRANTEAF
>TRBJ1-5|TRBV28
ASIGENQPQH
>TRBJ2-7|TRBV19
ASKVGTSGSRYYEQY
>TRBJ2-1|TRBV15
ATSRDGAEQF
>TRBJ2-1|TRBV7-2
ASSFTSGSYNEQF
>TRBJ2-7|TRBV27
ASSKLLSGQGYEQY
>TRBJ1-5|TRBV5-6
ASSLSGQPQH
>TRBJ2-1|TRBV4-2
ASSQAGTDNEQF
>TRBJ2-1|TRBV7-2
ASSLAGRFHNEQF
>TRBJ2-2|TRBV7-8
ASRTTSGITGELF
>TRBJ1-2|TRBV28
ASRPSDRVPGYT
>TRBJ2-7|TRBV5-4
ASSEGQLGEQY
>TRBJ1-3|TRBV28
ASSSGQSSGNTIY
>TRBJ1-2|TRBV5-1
ASSLGQEGYGYT
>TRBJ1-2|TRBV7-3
ASSPGGLDGYT
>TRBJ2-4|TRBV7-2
ASSYRGLENIQY
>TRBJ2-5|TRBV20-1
SAAGEETQY
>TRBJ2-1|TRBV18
ASSLDRSYNEQF
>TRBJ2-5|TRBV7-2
ASSLGAEGETQY
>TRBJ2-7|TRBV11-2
ASSRDPKYEQY
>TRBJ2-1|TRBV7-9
ASRYSGNYNEQF
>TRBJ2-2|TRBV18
ASSPSAGVYTGELF
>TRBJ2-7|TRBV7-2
ASSWDRGEYEQY
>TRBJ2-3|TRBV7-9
ASSPSRVGTDTQY
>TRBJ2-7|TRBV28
ASGLQGDHYEQY
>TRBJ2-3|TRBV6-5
ASSQTRYTDTQY
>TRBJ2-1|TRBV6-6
ASSYQDSRYNEQF
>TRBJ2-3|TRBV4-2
ASSQGAGLQY
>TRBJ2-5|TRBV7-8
ASSLDRQETQY
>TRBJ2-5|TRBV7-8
ASSFPKTPWGEETQY
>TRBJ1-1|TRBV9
ASSVGDRALEAF
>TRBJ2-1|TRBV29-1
SVEIGLSGIYNEQF
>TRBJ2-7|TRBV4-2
ASSQGLAGDSYEQY
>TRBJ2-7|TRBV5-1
ASRRGDFGEQY
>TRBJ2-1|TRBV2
ASIPDNYNEQF
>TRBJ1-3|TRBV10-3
AITPSDVLSGNTIY
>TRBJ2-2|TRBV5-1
ASSLFLAGEAGELF